This T cell receptor beta chain originates from a study of blood T cell repertoires in COVID-19 (dated by TCRdb to 2018 to 2020). Study-level background: The collaborator samples originated in the United States, Italy and Spain and spanned the acute and convalescent phases of COVID-19. Samples were obtained from the ongoing ImmuneRACE study (first 160 participants) and from 1,254 subjects provided by 6 global collaborators. The prospective study material was composed of cDNA or gDNA derived from T cells, B-cell-depleted T cells, or PBMCs. The repertoires were released in a freely available public database intended as a resource for research on the immune response to SARS-CoV-2. Deeply sampled blood TCRbeta repertoires from subjects exposed to, actively infected with, or recovered from COVID-19 were included in the dataset. A de-identified subject ID, COVID-19 status, age in years and sex were almost always included in the sample metadata. Where HLA class I and class II types were available, the types were taken from metadata supplied by the sample provider, not from assay-based typing. The research as a whole found: The amount of clinical and demographic metadata varied by source and participant and was provided uncurated.

As regards this clone: Its antigen remains undetermined. No base qualities exist here, and no much larger clone lies one base off it.

The collaborating institutions used their own protocols to collect whole blood in K2EDTA tubes. Collaborator samples were shipped for TCRbeta analysis as frozen whole blood, isolated PBMCs, or DNA extracted from either sample type. V loses 3 bases, J loses 8 bases, and the germline ends lie 17 bases apart. Its CDR3 holds 14 amino acids, cysteine through phenylalanine. CDR3 DNA only is kept here, 42 bases in frame from base 1. Sequences DFQATT (CDR1) and SNEGSKA (CDR2) are obtained from the germline V gene (reference sequence). TCRbeta CDR3 regions were amplified from genomic DNA by means of the immunoSEQ Assay, a bias-controlled multiplex PCR. Per the source publication's procedure: The number of nucleated cells in each sample was estimated from the amplification of reference gene primers within the assay. To quantify the absolute abundance of each unique TCRbeta CDR3 rearrangement, sequence reads were collapsed and filtered. Productive Simpson clonality was computed per sample as the square root of Simpson's diversity index over productive rearrangements. TCRdb mirrors the immuneACCESS table, restricted to in-frame sequences. Some clones are absent from its copies; in checked studies, under half trace to an unresolved V gene, and the reason for the others is unknown. V, J and clone size derive from that table, while D and trimming were established from the DNA sequence. The table for this sample lists approximately 4,000 clones; 91% of them were counted only once. The ten most abundant clones make up 7.1% of the sample.

Sequencing was carried out using peripheral blood. This receptor was identified in a man aged 50 to 59 with active COVID-19. Here the chain combines TRBV20-1 and TRBJ2-1; the D segment could be TRBD2, given 5 matching bases. The CDR3 region: CSASSGVPVYEQFF. At the DNA level, the sequence is TGCAGTGCTAGTTCCGGGGTCCCAGTCTATGAGCAGTTCTTC.